The rows below give T cell receptor beta chains drawn from one sample of a study of technical replicates of blood from a few donors. The data were produced by immunoSEQ multiplex PCR, yet TCRdb's version contains in-frame clones alone and is incomplete. The data show tens of thousands of clones, over 85% seen once. Sequencing input: PBMCs. All receptors come from a human donor in good health. Some clones in this sample may be carry-over from other donors' samples. CDR3s include the opening cysteine and the closing phenylalanine or tryptophan. D genes are given only for firm matches. Not every row has a clone size; where given, it reads once, few, many or a size class.

clone size: .
D gene: .
J gene: TRBJ1-1
CDR3 length: 12
V gene: TRBV30
CDR3 protein: CAWKRMDTEAFF
CDR3 DNA: TGTGCCTGGAAGAGGATGGACACTGAAGCTTTCTTT

clone size: once
D gene: TRBD1
J gene: TRBJ1-2
CDR3 length: 14
V gene: TRBV5-4
CDR3 protein: CASSHQGADYGYTF
CDR3 DNA: TGTGCCAGCAGCCATCAGGGGGCGGACTATGGCTACACCTTC

clone size: .
D gene: .
J gene: TRBJ1-2
CDR3 length: 16
V gene: TRBV6-5
CDR3 protein: CASSYSEGTYNYGYTF
CDR3 DNA: TGTGCCAGCAGTTACTCGGAAGGGACATACAACTATGGCTACACCTTC

clone size: .
D gene: TRBD1
J gene: TRBJ2-5
CDR3 length: 16
V gene: TRBV15
CDR3 protein: CATSREGQGLVETQYF
CDR3 DNA: TGTGCCACCAGCAGAGAGGGACAGGGGCTGGTAGAGACCCAGTACTTC

clone size: few
D gene: .
J gene: TRBJ1-3
CDR3 length: 16
V gene: TRBV4-3
CDR3 protein: CASSQDRSASGNTIYF
CDR3 DNA: TGCGCCAGCAGCCAAGATCGCTCTGCGTCTGGAAACACCATATATTTT

clone size: .
D gene: .
J gene: TRBJ1-3
CDR3 length: 15
V gene: TRBV7-9
CDR3 protein: CASSYTGRSGNTIYF
CDR3 DNA: TGTGCCAGCAGCTATACAGGTCGGTCTGGAAACACCATATATTTT

clone size: .
D gene: TRBD2
J gene: TRBJ2-3
CDR3 length: 14
V gene: TRBV19
CDR3 protein: CASTQGTSRDTQYF
CDR3 DNA: TGTGCCAGTACCCAGGGGACTAGTCGAGATACGCAGTATTTT

clone size: .
D gene: TRBD2
J gene: TRBJ2-3
CDR3 length: 16
V gene: TRBV6-1
CDR3 protein: CASSEASSGSGGTQYF
CDR3 DNA: TGTGCCAGCAGTGAAGCGTCTAGCGGGAGCGGGGGTACGCAGTATTTT

clone size: .
D gene: TRBD1
J gene: TRBJ1-5
CDR3 length: 15
V gene: TRBV7-2
CDR3 protein: CASSLYGTGAQPQHF
CDR3 DNA: TGTGCCAGCAGCTTATACGGGACAGGGGCTCAGCCCCAGCATTTT

clone size: large
D gene: TRBD1
J gene: TRBJ1-6
CDR3 length: 15
V gene: TRBV18
CDR3 protein: CASSPDRERNSPLHF
CDR3 DNA: TGTGCCAGCTCACCCGACAGGGAGAGGAATTCACCCCTCCACTTT

clone size: .
D gene: TRBD2
J gene: TRBJ2-5
CDR3 length: 17
V gene: TRBV7-9
CDR3 protein: CASSRTWTSGEQETQYF
CDR3 DNA: TGTGCCAGCAGCCGGACTTGGACTAGCGGGGAACAAGAGACCCAGTACTTC

clone size: .
D gene: TRBD2
J gene: TRBJ2-7
CDR3 length: 13
V gene: TRBV30
CDR3 protein: CAWTGLAGEEQYF
CDR3 DNA: TGTGCCTGGACCGGACTAGCGGGAGAAGAGCAGTACTTC

clone size: .
D gene: .
J gene: TRBJ2-3
CDR3 length: 15
V gene: TRBV5-8
CDR3 protein: CASSDLPSGADTQYF
CDR3 DNA: TGTGCCAGCAGCGACCTACCATCGGGGGCAGATACGCAGTATTTT

clone size: .
D gene: .
J gene: TRBJ1-2
CDR3 length: 15
V gene: TRBV4-1
CDR3 protein: CASSQDSGQGGGYTF
CDR3 DNA: TGCGCCAGCAGCCAAGACTCTGGTCAGGGCGGAGGCTACACCTTC

clone size: .
D gene: .
J gene: TRBJ1-1
CDR3 length: 13
V gene: TRBV5-6
CDR3 protein: CASSLVAGPEAFF
CDR3 DNA: TGTGCCAGCAGCCTGGTCGCAGGGCCTGAAGCTTTCTTT

clone size: .
D gene: TRBD1
J gene: TRBJ2-4
CDR3 length: 18
V gene: TRBV4-1
CDR3 protein: CASSQLTGGFRTKNIQYF
CDR3 DNA: TGCGCCAGCAGCCAATTGACAGGGGGCTTTCGGACCAAAAACATTCAGTACTTC

clone size: .
D gene: .
J gene: TRBJ2-1
CDR3 length: 17
V gene: TRBV11-2
CDR3 protein: CASSLAGLGRAYNEQFF
CDR3 DNA: TGTGCCAGCAGCTTAGCCGGATTAGGGCGGGCCTACAATGAGCAGTTCTTC

clone size: .
D gene: TRBD2
J gene: TRBJ2-2
CDR3 length: 15
V gene: TRBV4-2
CDR3 protein: CASSSAGGPTGELFF
CDR3 DNA: TGTGCCAGCAGCTCCGCGGGGGGGCCCACCGGGGAGCTGTTTTTT

clone size: .
D gene: .
J gene: TRBJ1-1
CDR3 length: 14
V gene: TRBV7-8
CDR3 protein: CASALAEGNTEAFF
CDR3 DNA: TGTGCCAGCGCCTTGGCGGAAGGGAACACTGAAGCTTTCTTT

clone size: .
D gene: .
J gene: TRBJ1-5
CDR3 length: 15
V gene: TRBV7-2
CDR3 protein: CASSLDRHPGQPQHF
CDR3 DNA: TGTGCCAGCAGCTTAGACAGGCATCCCGGCCAGCCCCAGCATTTT

clone size: .
D gene: .
J gene: TRBJ2-5
CDR3 length: 15
V gene: TRBV5-1
CDR3 protein: CASSLLGQGQETQYF
CDR3 DNA: TGCGCCAGCAGCCTTTTGGGGCAGGGTCAAGAGACCCAGTACTTC

clone size: .
D gene: .
J gene: TRBJ2-7
CDR3 length: 12
V gene: TRBV11-2
CDR3 protein: CASSLDSRMQYF
CDR3 DNA: TGTGCCAGCAGCTTAGATAGCAGAATGCAGTACTTC

clone size: .
D gene: TRBD2
J gene: TRBJ2-3
CDR3 length: 14
V gene: TRBV7-3
CDR3 protein: CASSRAGATDTQYF
CDR3 DNA: TGTGCCAGCAGCCGAGCGGGGGCCACAGATACGCAGTATTTT

clone size: .
D gene: .
J gene: TRBJ2-1
CDR3 length: 14
V gene: TRBV7-9
CDR3 protein: CAGKSLGPYNEQFF
CDR3 DNA: TGTGCCGGAAAAAGTTTGGGGCCTTACAATGAGCAGTTCTTC

clone size: .
D gene: .
J gene: TRBJ1-4
CDR3 length: 14
V gene: TRBV15
CDR3 protein: CATSSGATNEKLFF
CDR3 DNA: TGTGCCACCAGCAGCGGGGCAACTAATGAAAAACTGTTTTTT

clone size: .
D gene: .
J gene: TRBJ1-2
CDR3 length: 15
V gene: TRBV5-8
CDR3 protein: CASSLGSGGAYGYTF
CDR3 DNA: TGTGCCAGCAGCTTGGGGAGCGGGGGAGCCTATGGCTACACCTTC

clone size: .
D gene: .
J gene: TRBJ2-7
CDR3 length: 15
V gene: TRBV5-1
CDR3 protein: CASSPGTSSSYEQYF
CDR3 DNA: TGCGCCAGCAGCCCTGGTACGTCGAGCTCCTACGAGCAGTACTTC

clone size: .
D gene: .
J gene: TRBJ1-5
CDR3 length: 16
V gene: TRBV7-8
CDR3 protein: CASSLELGLPNQPQHF
CDR3 DNA: TGTGCCAGCAGCTTAGAATTGGGACTTCCCAATCAGCCCCAGCATTTT

clone size: few
D gene: TRBD1
J gene: TRBJ2-3
CDR3 length: 15
V gene: TRBV7-2
CDR3 protein: CASSSDRGGTDTQYF
CDR3 DNA: TGTGCCAGCAGCTCGGACAGGGGAGGCACAGATACGCAGTATTTT

clone size: once
D gene: .
J gene: TRBJ2-7
CDR3 length: 13
V gene: TRBV6-5
CDR3 protein: CASSSSRVNEQYF
CDR3 DNA: TGTGCCAGCAGTTCCTCCAGGGTGAACGAGCAGTACTTC

clone size: .
D gene: TRBD2
J gene: TRBJ2-5
CDR3 length: 15
V gene: TRBV7-9
CDR3 protein: CASSFAGGPGETQYF
CDR3 DNA: TGTGCCAGCAGCTTTGCGGGAGGGCCGGGGGAGACCCAGTACTTC

clone size: .
D gene: .
J gene: TRBJ2-7
CDR3 length: 14
V gene: TRBV7-2
CDR3 protein: CASSLGRGSREQYF
CDR3 DNA: TGTGCCAGCAGCTTAGGAAGGGGATCCCGGGAGCAGTACTTC

clone size: .
D gene: TRBD2
J gene: TRBJ2-2
CDR3 length: 15
V gene: TRBV5-5
CDR3 protein: CASSVSGRPTGELFF
CDR3 DNA: TGTGCCAGCAGCGTTAGCGGGAGGCCTACCGGGGAGCTGTTTTTT

clone size: .
D gene: TRBD1
J gene: TRBJ1-2
CDR3 length: 13
V gene: TRBV6-1
CDR3 protein: CASSKEELDRESF
CDR3 DNA: TGTGCCAGCAGTAAAGAAGAATTGGACAGGGAATCCTTC

clone size: .
D gene: TRBD2
J gene: TRBJ2-1
CDR3 length: 15
V gene: TRBV19
CDR3 protein: CASSIGSGRMDEQFF
CDR3 DNA: TGTGCCAGTAGTATAGGTAGCGGGAGGATGGATGAGCAGTTCTTC

clone size: .
D gene: TRBD1
J gene: TRBJ1-2
CDR3 length: 15
V gene: TRBV2
CDR3 protein: CAMRSGTGGGYGYTF
CDR3 DNA: TGTGCCATGCGATCCGGGACAGGGGGTGGGTATGGCTACACCTTC

clone size: .
D gene: TRBD1
J gene: TRBJ1-2
CDR3 length: 15
V gene: TRBV18
CDR3 protein: CASSPRDRVFFGYTF
CDR3 DNA: TGTGCCAGCTCACCCCGGGACAGGGTATTCTTTGGCTACACCTTC